This T cell receptor (beta chain) comes out of a study of CD4 and CD8 cells across lung adenocarcinoma regions (dated by TCRdb to 2016 to 2018). Looking at the study overall: Intratumor heterogeneity of the T cell receptor repertoire was examined by comparing tumor centers with tumor margins.

The library was produced with PCR. The data were produced on a HiSeq X Ten. TCRdb took the public reads, trimmed them with fastp at Q25, ran MiXCR for clone calling and kept in-frame beta chains. Each entry is one CDR3 protein sequence, shown with its most common DNA and genes. This sample has about 25,000 distinct CDR3 sequences in its table, and about 50% of those were observed once. Together, the top ten hold 40% to 55% of the sample. Donors were patients with localized lung adenocarcinoma, a subtype of non-small cell lung cancer. These samples came from the centers of localized lung adenocarcinomas. For TCR repertoire analysis, CD8+ T cells from tumor tissue were profiled apart from CD4+ T cells. In its sample, this clonotype was seen a few times. Its antigen is still unknown. The junction does not match germline at one end; this may be a read error. Based on the germline V gene, the CDR1 and CDR2 sequences are MNHNS and SASEGT. Counted from cysteine to phenylalanine, this CDR3 has 16 amino acids. Of all the DNA, just the CDR3 is kept, 48 bases in frame from base 1.

The sequence is built from TRBV6-1 and TRBJ2-3; the D call is possibly TRBD1 or TRBD2, each sharing 5 bases. The sample comprised CD8+ T cells from the center of a lung tumor. In the paper's terms, the cell subset or site label means: tumor center region. This receptor was taken from a male donor with lung adenocarcinoma. The CD4 and CD8 labels of this study may be unreliable. The CDR3 sequence is CASSEAGAGVRDTQYF. The nucleotide sequence reads TGTGCCAGCAGTGAGGCCGGGGCCGGGGTCCGGGATACGCAGTATTTC.